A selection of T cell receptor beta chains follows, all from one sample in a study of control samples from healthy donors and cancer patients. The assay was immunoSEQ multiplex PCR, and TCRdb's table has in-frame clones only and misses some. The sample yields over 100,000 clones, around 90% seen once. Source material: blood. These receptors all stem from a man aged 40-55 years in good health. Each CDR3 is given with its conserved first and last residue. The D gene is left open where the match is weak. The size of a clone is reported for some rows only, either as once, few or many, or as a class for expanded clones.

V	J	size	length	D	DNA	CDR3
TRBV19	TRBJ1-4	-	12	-	TGTGCCAGTAGTATAGGAACCAGGGACCTGTTTTTT	CASSIGTRDLFF
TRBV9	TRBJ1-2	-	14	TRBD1	TGTGCCAGCGGCCAAACAGGGGGCGCAGATGGCTACACCTTC	CASGQTGGADGYTF
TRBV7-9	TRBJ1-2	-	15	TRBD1	TGTGCCAGCACCCTAAACCGGGACAGCTCTTATGGCTACACCTTC	CASTLNRDSSYGYTF
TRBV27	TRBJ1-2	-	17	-	TGTGCCAGCAGTTACAGACAGCTAGTGATCCCTAACTATGGCTACACCTTC	CASSYRQLVIPNYGYTF
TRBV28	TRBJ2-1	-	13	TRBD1	TGTGCCAGCGAGGGACAGAACTACAATGAGCAGTTCTTC	CASEGQNYNEQFF
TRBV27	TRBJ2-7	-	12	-	TGTGCCAGCAGTTTATATGGCGGCGAGCAGTACTTC	CASSLYGGEQYF
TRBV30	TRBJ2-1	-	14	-	TGTGCCTGGAATAGAAAGGGGCTAAACAATGAGCAGTTCTTC	CAWNRKGLNNEQFF
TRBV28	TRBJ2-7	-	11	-	TGTGCCAGCAGTTTAAAATACGAGCAGTACTTC	CASSLKYEQYF
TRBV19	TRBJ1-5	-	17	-	TGTGCCAGTAGTATAATCCCGGGGGGGGGAGGTAATCAGCCCCAGCATTTT	CASSIIPGGGGNQPQHF
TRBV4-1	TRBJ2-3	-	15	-	TGCGCCAGCAGCCAAGAGCTAGCGCCCACAGATACGCAGTATTTT	CASSQELAPTDTQYF
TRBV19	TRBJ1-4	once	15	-	TGTGCCAGTAGGTACGAATCAGCTCCGAATGAAAAACTGTTTTTT	CASRYESAPNEKLFF
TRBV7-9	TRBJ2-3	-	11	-	TGTGCCAGCAGCTTCGCAGATACGCAGTATTTT	CASSFADTQYF
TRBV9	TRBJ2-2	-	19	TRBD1	TGTGCCAGCAGCGTACAGGCGGGGTGGCAGGGGGCGAATACCGGGGAGCTGTTTTTT	CASSVQAGWQGANTGELFF
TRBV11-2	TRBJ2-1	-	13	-	TGTGCCAGCATGGGGTCCTCCTACAATGAGCAGTTCTTC	CASMGSSYNEQFF
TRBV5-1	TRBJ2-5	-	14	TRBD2	TGCGCCAGCAGTAATAGCGGGGGGCAAGAGACCCAGTACTTC	CASSNSGGQETQYF
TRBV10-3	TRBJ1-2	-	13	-	TGTGCCACCAACGGCGCAGGCGTCTATGGCTACACCTTC	CATNGAGVYGYTF
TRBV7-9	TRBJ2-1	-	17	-	TGTGCCAGCAGCCTTGGCCCGAAGACAGGTTCGGGGAATGAGCAGTTCTTC	CASSLGPKTGSGNEQFF
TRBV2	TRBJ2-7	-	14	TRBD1	TGTGCCAGCCGGAGGGACAGGGGCTCCTACGAGCAGTACTTC	CASRRDRGSYEQYF
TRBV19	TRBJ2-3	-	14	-	TGTGCCATATCGGACACTCTTTCCACAGATACGCAGTATTTT	CAISDTLSTDTQYF
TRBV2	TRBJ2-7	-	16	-	TGTGCCAGCAGTGAGGTTCGGACATTTGAAGGTAGCGAGCAGTACTTC	CASSEVRTFEGSEQYF
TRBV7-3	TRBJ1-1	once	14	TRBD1	TGTGCCAGCAGCCCGGGACAGGGGAACACTGAAGCTTTCTTT	CASSPGQGNTEAFF
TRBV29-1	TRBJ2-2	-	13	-	TGCAGCGTTGTTGGGGGGTGGTCCGGGGAGCTGTTTTTT	CSVVGGWSGELFF
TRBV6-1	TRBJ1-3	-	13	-	TGTGCCAGCAGTGAAATTTTTGGAAACACCATATATTTT	CASSEIFGNTIYF
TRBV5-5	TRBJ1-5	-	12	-	TGTGCCAGCAGCCACGACGGGGAGCCCCAGCATTTT	CASSHDGEPQHF
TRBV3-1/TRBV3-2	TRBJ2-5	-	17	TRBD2	TGTGCCAGCAGCCAAGGGACTAGCGGGGGGCCGTGGGAGACCCAGTACTTC	CASSQGTSGGPWETQYF
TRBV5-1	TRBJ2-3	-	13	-	TGCGCCAGCAGCTTGGGGAGCACAGATACGCAGTATTTT	CASSLGSTDTQYF
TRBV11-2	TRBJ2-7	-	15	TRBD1	TGTGCCAGCAGCTGGAACGGACAGGGCTCCTACGAGCAGTACTTC	CASSWNGQGSYEQYF
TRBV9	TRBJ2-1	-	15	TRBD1	TGTGCCAGCAGCGTAGGACAGGGTTCCTACAATGAGCAGTTCTTC	CASSVGQGSYNEQFF
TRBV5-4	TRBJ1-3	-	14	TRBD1	TGTGCCAGCAGCGACAGGGGGCTCTTGGACACCATATATTTT	CASSDRGLLDTIYF
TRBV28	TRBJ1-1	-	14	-	TGTGCCAGCATCGAGGAAGGACTGAACACTGAAGCTTTCTTT	CASIEEGLNTEAFF
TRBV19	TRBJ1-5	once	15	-	TGTGCCAGTAGTATCGTCAGGGGATGGGATCAGCCCCAGCATTTT	CASSIVRGWDQPQHF
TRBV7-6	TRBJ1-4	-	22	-	TGTGCCAGCAGCTTAGTTCAGGTTTGGGGAATTGGTGGGGAAGGGACTAATGAAAAACTGTTTTTT	CASSLVQVWGIGGEGTNEKLFF
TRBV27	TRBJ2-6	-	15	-	TGTGCCAGCAGCTCTCTGAGCTCTGGGGCCAACGTCCTGACTTTC	CASSSLSSGANVLTF
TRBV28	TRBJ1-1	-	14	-	TGTGCCAGCAGTTTAACCCAGGGGAACACTGAAGCTTTCTTT	CASSLTQGNTEAFF
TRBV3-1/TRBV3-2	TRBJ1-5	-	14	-	TGTGCCAGCAGCCAAGGCGCAGGGCGTCAGCCCCAGCATTTT	CASSQGAGRQPQHF